This record looks at one T cell receptor beta chain sequence and its context. CDR1 and CDR2 from the germline V gene are SGHTA and FQGNSA. This CDR3 is 16 amino acids long. V shed 3 bases, J shed 1 base, and the junction held 6 bases outside the gene matches. Per the original methods: Quantification of nucleated cells was approximated via reference gene primer amplification. Assay: immunoSEQ multiplex PCR; the TCRdb copy retains only in-frame clones and omits some. That table furnishes V, J and clone size, whereas the DNA furnished D and trimming. The sample carries 100,000 or so clones, 90% to 95% recorded once. The record originates from a study of blood T cell repertoires in COVID-19.

Sequenced: peripheral blood. This chain connects TRBV7-2 to TRBJ1-1, with 9 bases that match TRBD1. This sequence originates from a man in his fifties or sixties with acute or convalescent COVID-19. The CDR3 loop is CASSFGTGSRNTEAFF. The CDR3 nucleotides read TGTGCCAGCAGCTTCGGGACAGGGAGTCGGAACACTGAAGCTTTCTTT. Full variable domain (rest looked up from reference TRBV7-2 and TRBJ1-1): GAGVSQSPSNKVTEKGKDVELRCDPISGHTALYWYRQSLGQGLEFLIYFQGNSAPDKSGLPSDRFSAERTGGSVSTLTIQRTQQEDSAVYLCASSFGTGSRNTEAFFGQGTRLTVV.